This T cell receptor beta chain derives from a study of PD-L1 blockade in urothelial cancer. Study-wide context: Male sex and bladder-origin urothelial cancer characterized about 90% of the 29 patients. Investigators checked blood 3 weeks (second dose) and 6 weeks after treatment start.

Each patient gave between 1 and 8 samples, pretreatment and on-treatment. TCRdb keeps only in-frame clones here, not all; method: immunoSEQ multiplex PCR. The sample has 50,000 to 65,000 clones; about 80% are singletons. This CDR3 has 13 amino acids. Trimming removed 5 bases from V and 13 bases from J, with 18 bases in between. The germline gives CDR1 SGHTA, CDR2 FQGNSA. The clonotype comes from a man aged 35 to 55 with urothelial cancer. The source material was PBMCs, sampled around atezolizumab (anti-PD-L1) treatment. This chain joins TRBV7-2 and TRBJ2-1; D possibly corresponds to TRBD1 (6 bases). The DNA for the CDR3 is TGTGCCAGCAGCGTCTCCGGGACAACGAAACAGTTCTTC. Its protein is CASSVSGTTKQFF.